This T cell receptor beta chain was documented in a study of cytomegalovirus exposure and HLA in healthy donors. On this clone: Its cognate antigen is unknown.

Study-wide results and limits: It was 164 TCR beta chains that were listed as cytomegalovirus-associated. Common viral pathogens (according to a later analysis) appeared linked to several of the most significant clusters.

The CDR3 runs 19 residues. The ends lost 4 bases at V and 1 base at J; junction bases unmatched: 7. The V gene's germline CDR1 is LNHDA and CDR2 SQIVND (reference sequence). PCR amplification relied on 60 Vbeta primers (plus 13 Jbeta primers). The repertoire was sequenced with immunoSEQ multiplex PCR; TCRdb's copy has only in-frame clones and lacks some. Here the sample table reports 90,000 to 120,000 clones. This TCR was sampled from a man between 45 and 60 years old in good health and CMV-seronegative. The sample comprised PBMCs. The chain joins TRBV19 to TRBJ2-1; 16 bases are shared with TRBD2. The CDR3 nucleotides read TGTGCCAGTAGTAGAACGGGACTAGCGGGAGGGAAATCCTACAATGAGCAGTTCTTC. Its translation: CASSRTGLAGGKSYNEQFF.